What follows describes a single T cell receptor beta chain. Profiled with immunoSEQ multiplex PCR; TCRdb holds only in-frame clones, not every one. The sample shows approximately 840,000 clones, 90% to 97% of them seen only once. This sample was included in a study of shared clonotypes between healthy human individuals. Germline loops: CDR1 SGHVS, CDR2 FNYEAQ. This CDR3 contains 15 residues. V was pared by 3 bases and J by 4 bases, with 5 bases of the junction left unmatched. Naive CD8 cells, CD45RO-negative and positively selected for CCR7, excluded terminally differentiated effector memory CD45RA+ cells.

This clonotype was obtained from a man aged 30 to 45 in good health. The sequenced sample consisted of naive CD8+ T cells sorted from blood. The chain recombines TRBV7-6 with TRBJ2-7; TRBD2 agrees at 11 bases. The CDR3 sequence is CASSLRGTSGYEQYF. CDR3 coding DNA: TGTGCCAGCAGCTTGAGGGGGACTAGCGGTTACGAGCAGTACTTC.